The 31 T cell receptor beta chains below were found in one sample sequenced in a study of T cells after yellow fever vaccination. TCRdb called the 5' RACE reads again in MiXCR, with one record for every CDR3 protein. Of around 600,000 distinct CDR3 sequences listed, over 9% were seen once; the top ten hold more than 12%. Sequencing was performed on PBMCs, taken on the day of the yellow fever booster vaccination. All receptors come from a man younger than 45 who received the YFV17D yellow fever vaccine.

CDR3 in DNA: TGTGCCAGCAGTTTTTCCGGCGGGGAGCTGTTTTTT. Protein sequence: CASSFSGGELFF. V gene TRBV12-3 or TRBV12-4 combines with J gene TRBJ2-2, with unresolved D. This CDR3 comprises 12 residues. V lost 3 bases and J 7 bases, leaving 6 bases between the germline ends.

The chain is built from TRBV15 and TRBJ2-1, with D perhaps matching TRBD1 or TRBD2 (5 bases each). Per the germline V gene, CDR1 is LNHNV and CDR2 is YYDKDF (reference sequence). The V and J ends lost 8 bases and 5 bases respectively, with 13 bases between them. The CDR3 loop spans 13 amino acids. The CDR3 loop is CATARDANNEQFF. CDR3 sequence (DNA): TGTGCCACCGCCCGGGACGCAAACAATGAGCAGTTCTTC.

V is TRBV30 and J is TRBJ2-3; D is uncertain. This CDR3 is 16 amino acids long. V was cut by 0 bases and J by 2 bases, with 15 bases left in between. CDR1 is GTSNPN and CDR2 is SVGIG in the germline V gene (reference sequence). The CDR3 coding sequence is TGTGCCTGGAGTGTACAAAGGTCAGGCCACACAGATACGCAGTATTTT. It encodes CAWSVQRSGHTDTQYF.

This clonotype was detected only a few times. The rearrangement links TRBV5-1 to TRBJ2-7; no definite D call. Trimming took 4 bases from V and 5 from J, leaving 16 bases between them. Germline CDR1 reads SGHRS; CDR2 reads YFSETQ. The CDR3 contains 14 residues. The CDR3 loop is CASSTQVAANEQYF. Written as DNA, the CDR3 is TGCGCCAGCAGCACCCAGGTGGCAGCCAACGAGCAGTACTTC.

V is TRBV5-5 and J is TRBJ2-3, with TRBD2 identical over 10 bases. Per germline, CDR1 SGHKS and CDR2 YYEKEE (reference sequence). The ends lost 2 bases at V and 5 bases at J; junction bases unmatched: 11. The CDR3 runs 17 residues. The CDR3 sequence: CASSFLAGVGRGDTQYF. CDR3 nucleotide sequence: TGTGCCAGCAGCTTCCTAGCGGGAGTAGGGCGGGGAGATACGCAGTATTTT.

This clonotype was counted ten times or more. The rearrangement uses TRBV7-2 and TRBJ2-1; D is uncertain. The germline CDR1 and CDR2 sequences are SGHTA and FQGNSA. Trimming shortened V by 8 bases and J by 4 bases, and 9 bases separated the two germline ends. This CDR3 is built from 12 residues. CDR3 coding DNA: TGTGCCAGCTCGCCGAATTACAATGAGCAGTTCTTC. This sequence encodes CASSPNYNEQFF.

This clonotype has a handful of counts. The rearrangement uses TRBV4-3 and TRBJ1-1, with a weak D call TRBD1 (5 bases). Trimming removed 3 bases at V and 2 bases at J, with 10 bases between. Germline values: CDR1 LGHNA, CDR2 YSLEER. The CDR3 totals 14 residues. This CDR3 is CASSQYGGNTEAFF. The DNA for the CDR3 is TGCGCCAGCAGCCAGTACGGGGGAAACACTGAAGCTTTCTTT.

This sequence joins TRBV27 and TRBJ2-5; 7 bases align to TRBD1. From germline, CDR1 is MNHEY and CDR2 SMNVEV (reference sequence). The CDR3 runs 16 residues. With V trimmed by 1 base and J by 0 bases, 5 bases remained unmatched. DNA of the CDR3: TGTGCCAGCAGTTTATACCAGACAGGGAACCAAGAGACCCAGTACTTC. As protein: CASSLYQTGNQETQYF.

This clonotype was seen a few times. The V and J genes are TRBV12-3 or TRBV12-4 and TRBJ2-7; 10 bases are a match to TRBD2. The V and J ends lost 5 bases and 2 bases, in that order; junction bases with no gene match: 12. The CDR3 is 17 amino acids. This chain's CDR3 is CASSLPPGLATAYEQYF. The CDR3 bases are TGTGCCAGCAGTCTACCTCCGGGACTAGCGACCGCCTACGAGCAGTACTTC.

This chain links TRBV28 with TRBJ2-7; D gene ambiguous. The CDR3 loop spans 15 amino acids. The V and J ends lost 6 bases and 3 bases respectively, with 18 bases between them. Germline V gene lookup returns CDR1 MDHEN and CDR2 SYDVKM. The CDR3 DNA is TGTGCCAGCAGCCCCGACCCTCAAACCCTCTACGAGCAGTACTTC. It is translated as CASSPDPQTLYEQYF.

This sequence joins TRBV12-3 or TRBV12-4 and TRBJ1-3, with no clear D. V lost 7 bases, J lost 4 bases, and 11 bases lay in between. The CDR3 contains 13 residues. For the CDR3, the DNA is TGTGCCAGCACCAGTCCTTCGGGAAACACCATATATTTT. The encoded protein is CASTSPSGNTIYF.

V and J are TRBV7-2 and TRBJ1-3; 8 bases are shared with TRBD1. The trim removed 1 base at V and 0 bases at J, leaving 5 bases unmatched. The germline CDR1 and CDR2 sequences are SGHTA and FQGNSA. The CDR3 is made up of 17 amino acids. This chain's CDR3 is CASSLVGQEFSGNTIYF. CDR3 in DNA: TGTGCCAGCAGCTTAGTGGGACAGGAGTTCTCTGGAAACACCATATATTTT.

In its sample, this clonotype was seen a few times. The chain uses TRBV3-1 and TRBJ2-7; 7 bases align to TRBD2. Germline V lookup: CDR1 LGHDT, CDR2 YNNKEL (reference sequence). The V gene end was trimmed by 4 bases and the J gene end by 6 bases; junction bases not matched to a gene: 3. The CDR3 is made up of 12 amino acids. CDR3 amino acids: CASSRGGLEQYF. The CDR3 DNA reads as TGTGCCAGCAGCCGGGGGGGTCTCGAGCAGTACTTC.

This sequence joins TRBV7-3 and TRBJ2-7; 10 bases fit TRBD1. The V and J ends lost 1 base and 5 bases, in that order; junction bases with no gene match: 5. CDR1 is SGHTA, CDR2 FQGTGA, per germline. CDR3 length equals 15 residues. This CDR3 is CASSLRGQGFDEQYF. In nucleotides, the CDR3 is TGTGCCAGCAGCTTAAGGGGACAGGGGTTCGACGAGCAGTACTTC. Filled out from reference TRBV7-3 and TRBJ2-7, the complete variable domain reads GAGVSQTPSNKVTEKGKYVELRCDPISGHTALYWYRQSLGQGPEFLIYFQGTGAADDSGLPNDRFFAVRPEGSVSTLKIQRTERGDSAVYLCASSLRGQGFDEQYFGPGTRLTVT.

This clonotype was recorded a few times. This chain uses TRBV12-3 or TRBV12-4 with TRBJ1-3; D is ambiguous. V lost 6 bases and J lost 4, with 10 bases in between. The CDR3 runs 13 residues. Here the CDR3 DNA reads TGTGCCAGCAGCACGCTAGGCGGAAACACCATATATTTT. It is translated as CASSTLGGNTIYF.

The chain couples TRBV5-4 to TRBJ2-1, with 7 bases fitting TRBD2. The trim removed 4 bases at V and 6 bases at J, leaving 7 bases unmatched. This CDR3 contains 14 residues. Germline values: CDR1 SGHNT, CDR2 YYREEE (reference sequence). CDR3 nucleotides: TGTGCCAGCAGCACCGGGACTAATTTCAATGAGCAGTTCTTC. Protein product: CASSTGTNFNEQFF.

This clonotype was seen more than once but under ten times. The chain joins TRBV10-2 to TRBJ1-4; 8 positions match TRBD1. The trim removed 8 bases at V and 8 bases at J, leaving 4 bases unmatched. Germline V gene lookup returns CDR1 WSHSY and CDR2 SAAADI. The length of the CDR3 is 12 residues. The DNA for the CDR3 is TGCGCCAGCGGGACAGGACGAGAAAAACTGTTTTTT. Protein sequence: CASGTGREKLFF.

This clonotype was detected only a few times. The chain has TRBV5-1 and TRBJ2-3; 9 bases map to TRBD1. V trimming: 4 bases; J trimming: 6 bases; junction bases outside the gene matches: 12. The CDR3 sequence is 16 residues long. Germline V gene data show CDR1 as SGHRS and CDR2 as YFSETQ. The CDR3 reads CASSQGTGNNVDTQYF. The CDR3 coding sequence is TGCGCCAGCAGCCAAGGGACAGGGAATAATGTGGATACGCAGTATTTT.

This clonotype was counted ten times or more. The J gene is TRBJ2-3, the V gene TRBV7-2; D might be TRBD2 (6 bases). CDR3 length: 15 residues. V dropped 4 bases and J dropped 5 bases, with 16 bases sitting between them. Germline loops: CDR1 SGHTA, CDR2 FQGNSA. This chain's CDR3 is CASSSVAAVVDTQYF. CDR3 nucleotides: TGTGCCAGCAGCTCTGTAGCGGCTGTCGTAGATACGCAGTATTTT.

The sample holds a few counts of this clonotype. This sequence joins TRBV7-9 and TRBJ2-7, with D tentatively TRBD1 (5 bases). Deletions cut 5 bases from V and 2 bases from J, with 16 bases between. This CDR3 is 15 amino acids long. In germline, CDR1 is SEHNR, CDR2 FQNEAQ (reference sequence). In DNA, the CDR3 is TGTGCCAGCAGCAGATTCCAGGGCCAAACCTACGAGCAGTACTTC. The encoded protein is CASSRFQGQTYEQYF.

This clonotype turned up a few times. V gene TRBV9 combines with J gene TRBJ2-1; D perhaps matches TRBD2 (7 bases). The CDR3 length is 15 residues. Per germline, CDR1 SGDLS and CDR2 YYNGEE. The ends were cut back, 0 bases at V and 6 bases at J, with 13 bases in the middle. The CDR3 sequence: CASSVAGGHSNEQFF. The CDR3 DNA reads as TGTGCCAGCAGCGTAGCCGGGGGGCATAGCAATGAGCAGTTCTTC.

This clonotype was counted only a few times. The junction does not match germline at one end; this may be a read error. The chain has TRBV7-7 and TRBJ2-1, with D possibly TRBD2 on 5 matching bases. The germline gives CDR1 SSHAT, CDR2 FNYEAQ (reference sequence). This CDR3 has 16 residues. The CDR3 spells CASSRGISVSYNEQFF. The CDR3 DNA follows: TGTGCTAGCAGCCGGGGTATTAGCGTCTCCTACAATGAGCAGTTCTTC.

The rearrangement links TRBV6-2 or TRBV6-3 to TRBJ1-5; tentatively, D is TRBD1 (6 bases). The CDR3 is 15 residues long. Germline V gives CDR1 MNHEY, CDR2 SVGEGT. Trimming stripped 5 bases from V and 5 bases from J, with 16 bases between. The CDR3 coding sequence is TGTGCCAGCAGTCCGACTCAGGGGATAGATCAGCCCCAGCATTTT. Residues: CASSPTQGIDQPQHF.

The table lists this clonotype with a few counts. One end of the junction is discordant with germline, which a read error may explain. This sequence joins TRBV7-2 and TRBJ2-7; 8 bases align to TRBD2. Germline CDR1 SGHTA, CDR2 FQGNSA. CDR3 size: 14 residues. The DNA for the CDR3 is TGTGCCAGCAGCTTATATCGGGAGGGGGAGACTATCGAGTTC. Its translation is CASSLYREGETIEF. Looking up the rest from reference TRBV7-2 and TRBJ2-7 gives the full variable domain: GAGVSQSPSNKVTEKGKDVELRCDPISGHTALYWYRQSLGQGLEFLIYFQGNSAPDKSGLPSDRFSAERTGGSVSTLTIQRTQQEDSAVYLCASSLYREGETIEFGPGTRLTVT.

CDR3 sequence reads: CASSQGGTSGGTDTQYF. Written as DNA, the CDR3 is TGCGCCAGCAGCCAAGGGGGGACTAGCGGGGGTACAGATACGCAGTATTTT. The V call is TRBV4-3, the J call TRBJ2-3; 14 nucleotides line up with TRBD2. The V segment lost 1 base and the J segment 3 bases; nucleotides outside the gene matches: 3. CDR3 length equals 17 residues. Germline loops: CDR1 LGHNA, CDR2 YSLEER.

This clonotype has only a few counts. The chain recombines TRBV24-1 with TRBJ2-1; 10 bases align to TRBD2. After removal of 5 bases from V and 7 bases from J, the junction contained 4 bases not matched to a gene. The CDR3 has 14 residues. Germline CDR1 reads KGHDR; CDR2 reads SFDVKD. CDR3 sequence (DNA): TGTGCCACCAGTGCGTCTAGCGGGAGAAATGAGCAGTTCTTC. Its protein product is CATSASSGRNEQFF.

In this sample, this clonotype turned up a few times. The chain recombines TRBV7-2 with TRBJ2-1; the match to TRBD2 covers 7 bases. CDR1 is SGHTA, CDR2 FQGNSA, per germline. V was clipped by 5 bases and J by 8 bases; unmatched bases: 9. The CDR3 is 14 residues long. The chain's CDR3 is CASSVLGAGDEQFF. DNA for the CDR3: TGTGCCAGCAGCGTGCTAGGGGCGGGGGATGAGCAGTTCTTC.

Only a few counts were recorded for this clonotype. The chain recombines TRBV5-1 with TRBJ2-1; weak D call: TRBD2 (6 bases). V shed 1 base and J shed 1 base, with 15 bases lying between them. This CDR3 contains 17 residues. Germline lookup yields CDR1 SGHRS and CDR2 YFSETQ. The CDR3 sequence: CASSLIVAGSSYNEQFF. The DNA for the CDR3 is TGCGCCAGCAGCTTGATCGTGGCGGGAAGTTCCTACAATGAGCAGTTCTTC. The full variable domain, with the rest looked up from reference TRBV5-1 and TRBJ2-1, is KAGVTQTPRYLIKTRGQQVTLSCSPISGHRSVSWYQQTPGQGLQFLFEYFSETQRNKGNFPGRFSGRQFSNSRSEMNVSTLELGDSALYLCASSLIVAGSSYNEQFFGPGTRLTVL.

Only a few counts were recorded for this clonotype. The chain has TRBV20-1 and TRBJ2-1; D uncertain. Deletions cut 3 bases from V and 7 bases from J, with 10 bases between. Germline values: CDR1 DFQATT, CDR2 SNEGSKA (reference sequence). This CDR3 is built from 12 residues. CDR3: CSARGLRNEQFF. The CDR3 DNA follows: TGCAGTGCTAGGGGCCTCAGGAATGAGCAGTTCTTC.

This clonotype was picked up many times. The V gene is TRBV20-1, the J gene TRBJ2-1; D remains unclear. The germline gives CDR1 DFQATT, CDR2 SNEGSKA (reference sequence). With 1 base removed from V and 1 base from J, the gap between germline ends came to 11 bases. The CDR3 extends over 15 amino acids. The CDR3: CSARVPEMSYNEQFF. DNA of the CDR3: TGCAGTGCTAGAGTGCCGGAGATGTCCTACAATGAGCAGTTCTTC.

This clonotype has only a few counts. The chain recombines TRBV4-3 with TRBJ1-2; no reliable D call. This CDR3 spans 14 amino acids. Germline V lookup: CDR1 LGHNA, CDR2 YSLEER. Deletions cut 1 base from V and 8 bases from J, with 14 bases between. This CDR3 is CASSQGGLSLGYTF. The CDR3 nucleotides are TGCGCCAGCAGCCAAGGCGGACTTTCCTTGGGCTACACCTTC.